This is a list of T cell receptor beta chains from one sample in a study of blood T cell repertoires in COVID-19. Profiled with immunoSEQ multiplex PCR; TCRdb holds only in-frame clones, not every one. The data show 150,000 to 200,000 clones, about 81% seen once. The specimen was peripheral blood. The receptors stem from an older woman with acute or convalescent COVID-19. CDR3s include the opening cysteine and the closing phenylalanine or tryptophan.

CAWSVGGSSYEQYF TRBJ2-7 TRBV30
CASSLMRYNEQFF TRBJ2-1 TRBV28
CASSPDTNANTGELFF TRBJ2-2 TRBV2
CASQGLEKETQYF TRBJ2-5 TRBV19
CASSLQGAFYNEQFF TRBJ2-1 TRBV6-2/TRBV6-3
CASSLFPVTGGKGGNQPQHF TRBJ1-5 TRBV28
CASRSPSRVRQPQHF TRBJ1-5 TRBV28
CASRGRGSYNEQFF TRBJ2-1 TRBV27
CASSQGPRRISSTDTQYF TRBJ2-3 TRBV3-1/TRBV3-2
CAWRQDLDYGYTF TRBJ1-2 TRBV30
CASSEGTGGMDEQFF TRBJ2-1 TRBV6-1
CASRRGLAGLQETQYF TRBJ2-5 TRBV2
CSVDSGDNEQFF TRBJ2-1 TRBV29-1
CASSYLSDTQYF TRBJ2-3 TRBV6-5
CASSFQGRGYTF TRBJ1-2 TRBV7-6
CSAGLAGNEQFF TRBJ2-1 TRBV29-1
CSVPTGSIGGYTF TRBJ1-2 TRBV29-1
CASSSTGVTEAFF TRBJ1-1 TRBV9
CASSYGTGGYEQYF TRBJ2-7 TRBV6-5
CASSFASRLAGTDTQYF TRBJ2-3 TRBV5-1
CASSLDSDYGYTF TRBJ1-2 TRBV7-8
CASSYSGVSTEAFF TRBJ1-1 TRBV6-2/TRBV6-3
CASSLASGEGDTQYF TRBJ2-3 TRBV5-1
CASSLWAGGAYILRDTQYF TRBJ2-3 TRBV28
CASSRGGSTWDTIYF TRBJ1-3 TRBV7-2
CASSRGAGDSPLHF TRBJ1-6 TRBV6-5
CASSLGGRLSEQYF TRBJ2-7 TRBV11-2
CASISAGTNTEAFF TRBJ1-1 TRBV6-5
CASSPPAGGFSGYTF TRBJ1-2 TRBV5-1
CASSPRLSLYTNEQFF TRBJ2-1 TRBV5-8
CASSRDRGGIEQFF TRBJ2-1 TRBV19
CASSGLAGDYNEQFF TRBJ2-1 TRBV5-1
CASSQEVQGSSYNSPLHF TRBJ1-6 TRBV4-3
CASSRTGTGSTYEQYF TRBJ2-7 TRBV18
CASSLITGIHEQFF TRBJ2-1 TRBV5-5
CASTPTSGGLEFF TRBJ2-1 TRBV2
CASSSRGQGRFQPQHF TRBJ1-5 TRBV6-5
CASSLSSGGEQYF TRBJ2-7 TRBV7-3
CASSLNYLTQYF TRBJ2-3 TRBV27
CASSQEGQADQPQHF TRBJ1-5 TRBV4-1
CASSEYSPNTGELFF TRBJ2-2 TRBV2
CASTPMAGVHGYTF TRBJ1-2 TRBV6-5
CASSQSGTGGREQYF TRBJ2-7 TRBV7-2
CASSRGQGVRTEAFF TRBJ1-1 TRBV5-4
CASSPKQWETQYF TRBJ2-5 TRBV3-1/TRBV3-2
CAGRRGRGIKGPITGELFF TRBJ2-2 TRBV9